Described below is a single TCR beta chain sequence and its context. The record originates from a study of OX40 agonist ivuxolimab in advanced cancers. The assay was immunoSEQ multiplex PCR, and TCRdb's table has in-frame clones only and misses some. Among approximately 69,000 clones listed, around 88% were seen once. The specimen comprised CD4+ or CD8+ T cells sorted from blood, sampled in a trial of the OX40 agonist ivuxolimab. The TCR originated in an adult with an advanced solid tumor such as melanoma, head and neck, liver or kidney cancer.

CDR3 loop: CALGGASRGNEQFF. Here the CDR3 DNA reads TGTGCTCTAGGGGGGGCCTCCCGGGGCAATGAGCAGTTCTTC. V gene TRBV30 combines with J gene TRBJ2-1; tentatively, D is TRBD2 (7 bases). The CDR3 runs to 14 residues. Germline V lookup: CDR1 GTSNPN, CDR2 SVGIG (reference sequence).